This passage covers 8 T cell receptor beta chains from one sample sequenced in a study of OX40 agonist ivuxolimab in advanced cancers. Method: immunoSEQ multiplex PCR; TCRdb's copy keeps in-frame clones and lacks some. The repertoire holds roughly 80,000 clones, with over 75% as singletons. The sample consisted of CD4+ or CD8+ T cells sorted from blood, taken in a trial of the OX40 agonist ivuxolimab. The receptors derive from an adult with an advanced solid tumor such as melanoma, head and neck, liver or kidney cancer.

The DNA of the CDR3 is TGTGCCAGTAGTATCCCGACAGGGGAGAACTATGGCTACACCTTC. This encodes CASSIPTGENYGYTF. The gene calls are TRBV19 and TRBJ1-2; 8 bases are shared with TRBD1. Trimming removed 3 bases from V and 2 bases from J; junction bases left unmatched: 5. This CDR3 is built from 15 residues. Germline assignment: CDR1 LNHDA and CDR2 SQIVND (reference sequence).

This clone showed up just a few times. The chain employs TRBV30 and TRBJ2-7; TRBD2 might be the D (5 bases). The CDR3 length is 13 residues. Trimming left V 3 bases short and J 3 bases short, with 12 bases between. Germline assignment: CDR1 GTSNPN and CDR2 SVGIG (reference sequence). CDR3 residues: CAWSKALGYEQYF. CDR3 bases: TGTGCCTGGAGCAAGGCACTAGGCTACGAGCAGTACTTC.

This chain's CDR3 is CASSISKRYEQFF. The CDR3 DNA sequence: TGTGCCAGTAGTATCTCGAAGCGGTATGAGCAGTTCTTC. The rearrangement uses TRBV19 and TRBJ2-1; the D gene is possibly TRBD2 (5 bases). This CDR3 is 13 amino acids long. V gave up 3 bases and J gave up 8 bases, with 11 bases separating them. Germline CDR1 is LNHDA and CDR2 is SQIVND (reference sequence).

This clone has a single count. The chain employs TRBV6-5 and TRBJ2-7; D gene ambiguous. V lost 6 bases to trimming and J lost 2 bases, with 14 bases between them. The CDR3 is made up of 14 amino acids. Germline V gene data show CDR1 as MNHEY and CDR2 as SVGAGI. The CDR3 DNA follows: TGTGCCAGCAGGTCCCCCGGCGGTCCCTACGAGCAGTACTTC. Its protein product is CASRSPGGPYEQYF.

This clone was seen just once. The rearrangement uses TRBV11-2 and TRBJ2-3, with D possibly being TRBD1 (5 bases). The germline V gene has CDR1 SGHAT and CDR2 FQNNGV. The ends were cut back, 1 base at V and 9 bases at J, with 8 bases in the middle. CDR3 size: 12 residues. For the CDR3, the DNA is TGTGCCAGCAGCTTAGGGAAGGGGACGCAGTATTTT. Residues: CASSLGKGTQYF. Full variable domain (outside the CDR3, taken from reference TRBV11-2 and TRBJ2-3): EAGVAQSPRYKIIEKRQSVAFWCNPISGHATLYWYQQILGQGPKLLIQFQNNGVVDDSQLPKDRFSAERLKGVDSTLKIQPAKLEDSAVYLCASSLGKGTQYFGPGTRLTVL.

The V and J genes are TRBV5-1 and TRBJ1-4; 9 bases agree with TRBD1. Germline-derived CDR1 and CDR2 are SGHRS and YFSETQ. The CDR3 runs to 16 residues. The junction had 9 bases not matched to a gene; V was cut back by 2 bases and J by 7 bases. CDR3 protein: CASSLGTGNVGEKLFF. As DNA, the CDR3 is TGCGCCAGCAGCTTAGGGACAGGGAACGTTGGTGAAAAACTGTTTTTT.

The rearrangement links TRBV28 to TRBJ2-1, with a weak D call TRBD2 (6 bases). This CDR3 comprises 17 residues. The V and J ends lost 7 bases and 5 bases respectively, with 24 bases between them. Germline V lookup: CDR1 MDHEN, CDR2 SYDVKM. In DNA, the CDR3 is TGTGCCAGCACCATTATATTATGGGGAGGCGGGCACAATGAGCAGTTCTTC. As protein: CASTIILWGGGHNEQFF.

The rearrangement links TRBV5-6 to TRBJ1-1; TRBD1 might be the D (5 bases). Germline assignment: CDR1 SGHDT and CDR2 YYEEEE. V was pared by 2 bases and J by 1 base, with 9 bases between. CDR3 length: 14 residues. Written as DNA, the CDR3 is TGTGCCAGCAGCTTTGCCCAGGGGAACACTGAAGCTTTCTTT. This translates into CASSFAQGNTEAFF.